The 23 T cell receptor beta chains given below trace back to one sample, sequenced in a study of shared clonotypes between healthy human individuals. Method: immunoSEQ multiplex PCR; TCRdb's copy keeps in-frame clones and lacks some. The table has 650,000 to 700,000 clones, about nine tenths seen once. The specimen was memory CD8+ T cells from PBMCs. Subset denoted: CD45RO+ cells pooled with CCR7-negative TemRA cells. The receptors come from a man aged 18 to 30 in good health. Some clones in this sample may be carry-over from other donors' samples.

The CDR3 sequence: CASTRGLSALGKLFF. Written as DNA, the CDR3 is TGTGCCAGCACTAGAGGACTTTCCGCGTTAGGAAAACTGTTTTTT. The V call is TRBV6-1, the J call TRBJ1-4; no reliable D call. The V gene lost 7 bases and the J gene lost 10 bases, with 22 bases spanning the gap. Per the germline V gene, CDR1 is MNHNS and CDR2 is SASEGT. The length of the CDR3 is 15 residues.

This clone was recorded at least ten times. The rearrangement uses TRBV7-9 and TRBJ1-5; D gene ambiguous. CDR1 and CDR2 (germline): SEHNR, FQNEAQ (reference sequence). The CDR3 has 14 residues. Trimming removed 5 bases at V and 3 bases at J, with 11 bases between. The CDR3 DNA reads TGTGCCAGCAGCCAGGACGGATTCAATCAGCCCCAGCATTTT. Translated: CASSQDGFNQPQHF.

The chain uses TRBV27 and TRBJ2-2; 13 nucleotides agree with TRBD2. V lost 2 bases and J lost 0; bases outside the gene matches: 3. Germline lookup yields CDR1 MNHEY and CDR2 SMNVEV (reference sequence). The CDR3 runs 18 residues. The CDR3 sequence is CASSLGLAGATNTGELFF. Here the CDR3 DNA reads TGTGCCAGCAGTTTAGGACTAGCGGGAGCCACGAACACCGGGGAGCTGTTTTTT.

This chain joins TRBV28 and TRBJ2-7, with 9 bases that match TRBD2. CDR1 MDHEN and CDR2 SYDVKM come from the germline V gene. The CDR3 is 15 residues long. Trimming removed 3 bases from V and 6 bases from J; junction bases left unmatched: 9. The CDR3, as DNA: TGTGCCAGCAGTTTCCCGGGACTAGCTGGGAGCGAGCAGTACTTC. Translating gives CASSFPGLAGSEQYF.

The rearrangement joins TRBV6-6 to TRBJ2-7; no clear D gene. Between the trimmed V and J ends, which lost 0 bases and 3 bases, there was a span of 15 bases. The CDR3 has 16 residues. CDR1 and CDR2 from the germline V gene are MNHNY and SVGAGI (reference sequence). CDR3 DNA sequence: TGTGCCAGCAGTTACTCTGCTTCCGGACCGATCTACGAGCAGTACTTC. Protein product: CASSYSASGPIYEQYF.

The chain combines TRBV4-1 with TRBJ2-1; D might be TRBD1 or TRBD2, each matching 6 bases. Trimming removed 0 bases at V and 6 bases at J, with 12 bases between. This CDR3 has 15 amino acids. CDR1 MGHRA and CDR2 YSYEKL come from the germline V gene. This CDR3 reads CASSQDRGLLNEQFF. CDR3 DNA sequence: TGCGCCAGCAGCCAAGACAGGGGACTGCTCAATGAGCAGTTCTTC.

J is TRBJ2-1 and V is TRBV10-3, with D perhaps matching TRBD2 (5 bases). The CDR3 has 12 residues. V lost 7 bases and J lost 2, with 6 bases in between. CDR1 and CDR2 (germline): ENHRY, SYGVKD. The CDR3 region is CAITGAYNEQFF. The CDR3 bases are TGTGCCATCACCGGGGCCTACAATGAGCAGTTCTTC.

The chain links TRBV27 to TRBJ2-1; no firm D call. The germline V gene has CDR1 MNHEY and CDR2 SMNVEV (reference sequence). V lost 5 bases and J 4 bases, leaving 18 bases between the germline ends. The CDR3 length is 16 residues. The CDR3 DNA reads TGTGCCAGCAGTCCCCCCGGGCTTCCTACTTACAATGAGCAGTTCTTC. Translating it yields CASSPPGLPTYNEQFF.

CDR3: CASSLERGGSDYGYTF. CDR3 sequence (DNA): TGTGCCAGCAGCCTAGAGCGCGGGGGAAGCGACTATGGCTACACCTTC. This rearrangement joins TRBV13 to TRBJ1-2; D may be TRBD1 (5 bases). Germline CDR1 PRHDT, CDR2 FYEKMQ (reference sequence). V was cut by 5 bases and J by 3 bases, with 19 bases left in between. CDR3 length equals 16 residues.

A remark on this clone: Other nucleotide sequences from this sample produce the same CDR3. V and J are TRBV11-2 and TRBJ2-3, with D unresolved. CDR3 length: 12 residues. Trimming shortened V by 3 bases and J by 3 bases, and 4 bases separated the two germline ends. CDR1 SGHAT and CDR2 FQNNGV come from the germline V gene. The CDR3 loop is CASSLGTDTQYF. DNA of the CDR3: TGTGCCAGCAGCTTGGGAACAGATACGCAGTATTTT.

A few counts support this clone. This sequence joins TRBV7-8 and TRBJ2-1, with TRBD1 matching over 11 bases. Germline V lookup: CDR1 SGHVS, CDR2 FQNEAQ. The CDR3 totals 14 residues. V shed 7 bases, J shed 8 bases, and the junction held 7 bases outside the gene matches. In nucleotides, the CDR3 is TGTGCCAGCACCCCGGACAGGGGGCATCATGAGCAGTTCTTC. Translated, it gives CASTPDRGHHEQFF.

This chain uses TRBV19 with TRBJ1-5; D is perhaps TRBD1 (6 bases). Germline V gives CDR1 LNHDA, CDR2 SQIVND (reference sequence). The CDR3 runs to 18 residues. Trimming shortened V by 3 bases and J by 0 bases, and 18 bases separated the two germline ends. DNA of the CDR3: TGTGCCAGTAGTATCCCCGACCCGGACAGCTATAGCAATCAGCCCCAGCATTTT. Translated, it gives CASSIPDPDSYSNQPQHF.

The gene calls are TRBV4-1 and TRBJ2-7; D tentatively reads TRBD1 or TRBD2 (5 bases each). Trimming removed 1 base from V and 6 bases from J, with 19 bases in between. Germline V gives CDR1 MGHRA, CDR2 YSYEKL. This CDR3 region has 16 residues. In DNA, the CDR3 is TGCGCCAGCAGCCAAGTACGAGGGACGCGGGTAGGCGAGCAGTACTTC. It codes for CASSQVRGTRVGEQYF.

The chain recombines TRBV4-3 with TRBJ1-4; a weak D match, TRBD1 (5 bases). Between the trimmed V and J ends, which lost 4 bases and 0 bases, there was a span of 15 bases. CDR3 length: 17 amino acids. CDR1 and CDR2 (germline): LGHNA, YSLEER. CDR3 nucleotide sequence: TGCGCCAGCAGCCTACTAGACCACAGGACAACTAATGAAAAACTGTTTTTT. Translating it yields CASSLLDHRTTNEKLFF.

The rearrangement uses TRBV4-3 and TRBJ2-7; 10 nucleotides match TRBD2. The CDR3 runs 15 residues. CDR1 is LGHNA, CDR2 YSLEER, per germline. Germline trimming cut 6 bases from V and 3 bases from J; bases unmatched to any gene: 8. This CDR3 reads CASSLTSGSNYEQYF. DNA for the CDR3: TGCGCCAGCAGTTTGACTAGCGGGTCAAACTACGAGCAGTACTTC.

This clone was detected once. The V gene is TRBV28, the J gene TRBJ1-2; the D gene is possibly TRBD1 (5 bases). V lost 3 bases and J 8 bases, leaving 19 bases between the germline ends. Germline CDR1 is MDHEN and CDR2 is SYDVKM. The CDR3 covers 15 residues. The CDR3 sequence: CASSFGGGFRSGYTF. CDR3 sequence (DNA): TGTGCCAGCAGTTTTGGTGGGGGATTCCGGTCAGGCTACACCTTC.

This chain uses TRBV7-8 with TRBJ2-7; D remains unclear. The ends were cut back, 0 bases at V and 3 bases at J, with 9 bases in the middle. The CDR3 sequence is 14 residues long. The V gene's germline CDR1 is SGHVS and CDR2 FQNEAQ. The CDR3 loop is CASSLAGVNYEQYF. The CDR3, as DNA: TGTGCCAGCAGCTTAGCTGGCGTGAACTACGAGCAGTACTTC. Looking up the rest from reference TRBV7-8 and TRBJ2-7 gives the full variable domain: GAGVSQSPRYKVAKRGQDVALRCDPISGHVSLFWYQQALGQGPEFLTYFQNEAQLDKSGLPSDRFFAERPEGSVSTLKIQRTQQEDSAVYLCASSLAGVNYEQYFGPGTRLTVT.

The chain employs TRBV2 and TRBJ1-4; 9 nucleotides line up with TRBD1. The V gene end was trimmed by 7 bases and the J gene end by 6 bases; junction bases not matched to a gene: 6. The CDR3 runs 14 residues. Germline loops: CDR1 SNHLY, CDR2 FYNNEI. The CDR3, as DNA: TGTGCCAGCACGAACAGGGGGCGTGATGAAAAACTGTTTTTT. This sequence encodes CASTNRGRDEKLFF.

The J gene is TRBJ2-2, the V gene TRBV7-3, with D perhaps matching TRBD2 (5 bases). V was cut by 5 bases and J by 6 bases, with 16 bases left in between. The CDR3 loop spans 15 amino acids. The germline gives CDR1 SGHTA, CDR2 FQGTGA. Written as DNA, the CDR3 is TGTGCCAGCAGCGCCTCCGGGGTGCGATCCGGGGAGCTGTTTTTT. Translation gives CASSASGVRSGELFF.

V usage is TRBV30 and J usage is TRBJ2-5; D ambiguous. The assigned J gene may be wrong: the sequence end matches TRBJ2-7 better. The CDR3 loop spans 12 amino acids. Germline CDR1 reads GTSNPN; CDR2 reads SVGIG (reference sequence). CDR3 protein: CAWSDNSYEQYF. In DNA, the CDR3 is TGTGCCTGGAGCGACAACTCCTACGAGCAGTACTTC.

The V call is TRBV19, the J call TRBJ2-3, with D perhaps matching TRBD2 (6 bases). Germline-derived CDR1 and CDR2 are LNHDA and SQIVND (reference sequence). The CDR3 consists of 15 residues. The V gene lost 4 bases and the J gene lost 4 bases, with 15 bases spanning the gap. In DNA form, the CDR3 reads TGTGCCAGTAGTAAGGGTCTGCGGAGGGCAGATACGCAGTATTTT. Protein: CASSKGLRRADTQYF. The full variable domain, in which reference TRBV19 and TRBJ2-3 provide the parts outside the CDR3, is DGGITQSPKYLFRKEGQNVTLSCEQNLNHDAMYWYRQDPGQGLRLIYYSQIVNDFQKGDIAEGYSVSREKKESFPLTVTSAQKNPTAFYLCASSKGLRRADTQYFGPGTRLTVL.

The V and J genes are TRBV29-1 and TRBJ2-2, with no clear D. The CDR3 covers 12 residues. Germline values: CDR1 SQVTM, CDR2 ANQGSEA. The ends were cut back, 5 bases at V and 6 bases at J, with 10 bases in the middle. This chain's CDR3 is CSVSPRAGELFF. The CDR3 DNA follows: TGCAGCGTTTCCCCCCGGGCCGGGGAGCTGTTTTTT.

CDR3 DNA: TGTGCCAGCAGTCCTACGGCAGGGAGCAATCAGCCCCAGCATTTT. Amino acid sequence: CASSPTAGSNQPQHF. The rearrangement joins TRBV27 to TRBJ1-5; D is possibly TRBD1 (5 bases). V dropped 5 bases and J dropped 1 base, with 12 bases sitting between them. This CDR3 region has 15 residues. The germline CDR1 and CDR2 sequences are MNHEY and SMNVEV (reference sequence).